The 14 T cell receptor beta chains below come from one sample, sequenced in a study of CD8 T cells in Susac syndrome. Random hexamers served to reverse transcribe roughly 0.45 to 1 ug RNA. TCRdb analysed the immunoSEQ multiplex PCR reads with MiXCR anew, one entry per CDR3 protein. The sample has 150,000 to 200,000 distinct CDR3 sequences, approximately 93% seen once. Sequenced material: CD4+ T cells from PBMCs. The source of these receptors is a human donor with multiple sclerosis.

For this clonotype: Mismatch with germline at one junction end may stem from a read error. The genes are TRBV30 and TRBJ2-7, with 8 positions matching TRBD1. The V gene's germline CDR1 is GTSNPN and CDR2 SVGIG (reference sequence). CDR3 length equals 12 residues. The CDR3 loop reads CAWSSTPGQEIF. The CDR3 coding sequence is TGTGCCTGGAGTTCCACTCCGGGACAGGAGATTTTC.

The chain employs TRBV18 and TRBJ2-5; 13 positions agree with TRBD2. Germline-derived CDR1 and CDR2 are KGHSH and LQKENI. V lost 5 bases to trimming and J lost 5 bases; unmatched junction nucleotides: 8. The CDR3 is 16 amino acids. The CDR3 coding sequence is TGTGCCAGCTCAGCGACTAGCGGGAGGCTCGGCGAGACCCAGTACTTC. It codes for CASSATSGRLGETQYF.

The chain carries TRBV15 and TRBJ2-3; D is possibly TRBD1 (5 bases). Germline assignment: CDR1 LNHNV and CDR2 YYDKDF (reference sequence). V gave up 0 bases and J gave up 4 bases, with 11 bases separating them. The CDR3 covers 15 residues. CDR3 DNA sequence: TGTGCCACCAGCAGAGAGGGCCCCAGGGCAGATACGCAGTATTTT. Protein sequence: CATSREGPRADTQYF.

CDR3 sequence (DNA): TGCGCCAGCAGCTTGGAGGGACAGGGGGCTTCCGGGGAGCTGTTTTTT. Its translation is CASSLEGQGASGELFF. This chain joins TRBV5-1 and TRBJ2-2; 12 bases map to TRBD1. The CDR3 extends over 16 amino acids. Germline V CDR1 and CDR2: SGHRS, YFSETQ. V shed 0 bases, J shed 6 bases, and the junction held 3 bases outside the gene matches. Looking up the rest from reference TRBV5-1 and TRBJ2-2 gives the full variable domain: KAGVTQTPRYLIKTRGQQVTLSCSPISGHRSVSWYQQTPGQGLQFLFEYFSETQRNKGNFPGRFSGRQFSNSRSEMNVSTLELGDSALYLCASSLEGQGASGELFFGEGSRLTVL.

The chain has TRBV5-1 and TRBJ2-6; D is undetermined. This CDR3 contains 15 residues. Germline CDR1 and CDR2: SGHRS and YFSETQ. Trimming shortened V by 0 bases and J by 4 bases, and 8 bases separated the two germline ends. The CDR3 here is CASSLVGPGANVLTF. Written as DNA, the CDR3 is TGCGCCAGCAGCTTGGTAGGGCCCGGGGCCAACGTCCTGACTTTC.

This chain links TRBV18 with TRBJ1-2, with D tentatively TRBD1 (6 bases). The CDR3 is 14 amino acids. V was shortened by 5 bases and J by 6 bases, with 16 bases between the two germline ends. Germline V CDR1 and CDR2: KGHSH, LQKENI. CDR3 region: CASSEDRLSDGYTF. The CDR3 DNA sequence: TGTGCCAGCTCAGAGGACAGACTGAGCGATGGCTACACCTTC.

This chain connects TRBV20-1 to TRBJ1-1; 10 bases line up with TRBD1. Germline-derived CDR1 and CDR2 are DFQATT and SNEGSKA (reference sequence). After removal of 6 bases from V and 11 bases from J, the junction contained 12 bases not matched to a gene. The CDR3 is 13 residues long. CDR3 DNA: TGCAGTGCGCCGGGGACAGGGGCAGTTGGGGCTTTCTTT. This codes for CSAPGTGAVGAFF.

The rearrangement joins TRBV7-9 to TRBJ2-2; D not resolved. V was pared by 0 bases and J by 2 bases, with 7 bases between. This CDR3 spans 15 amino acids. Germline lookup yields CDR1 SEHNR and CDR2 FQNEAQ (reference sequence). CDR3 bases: TGTGCCAGCAGCTTAGCCACTCAAAACACCGGGGAGCTGTTTTTT. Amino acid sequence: CASSLATQNTGELFF.

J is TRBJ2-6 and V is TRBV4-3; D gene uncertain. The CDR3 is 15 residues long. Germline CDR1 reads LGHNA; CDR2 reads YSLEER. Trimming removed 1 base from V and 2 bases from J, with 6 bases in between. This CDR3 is CASSQVGAGANVLTF. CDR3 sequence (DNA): TGCGCCAGCAGCCAAGTCGGAGCTGGGGCCAACGTCCTGACTTTC.

The CDR3 is CASSWGTGEAFF. In DNA, the CDR3 is TGTGCCAGCAGCTGGGGGACGGGTGAAGCTTTCTTT. The chain employs TRBV5-6 and TRBJ1-1, with D maybe TRBD1 (5 bases). The CDR3 is made up of 12 amino acids. CDR1 and CDR2 (germline): SGHDT, YYEEEE. Trimming removed 3 bases from V and 7 bases from J, with 10 bases in between. Supplemented by reference TRBV5-6 and TRBJ1-1, the full variable domain reads DAGVTQSPTHLIKTRGQQVTLRCSPKSGHDTVSWYQQALGQGPQFIFQYYEEEERQRGNFPDRFSGHQFPNYSSELNVNALLLGDSALYLCASSWGTGEAFFGQGTRLTVV.

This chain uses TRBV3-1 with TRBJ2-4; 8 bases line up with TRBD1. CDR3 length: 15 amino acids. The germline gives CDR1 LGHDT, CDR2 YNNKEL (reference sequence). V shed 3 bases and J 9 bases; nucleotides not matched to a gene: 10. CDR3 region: CASSQTPGQGSIQYF. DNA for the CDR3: TGTGCCAGCAGCCAGACTCCCGGACAGGGTAGCATTCAGTACTTC.

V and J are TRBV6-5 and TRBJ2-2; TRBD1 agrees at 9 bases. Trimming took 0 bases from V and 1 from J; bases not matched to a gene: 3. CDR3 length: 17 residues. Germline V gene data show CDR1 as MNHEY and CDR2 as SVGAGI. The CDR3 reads CASSYSPDRGNTGELFF. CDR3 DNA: TGTGCCAGCAGTTACTCACCGGACAGGGGGAACACCGGGGAGCTGTTTTTT.

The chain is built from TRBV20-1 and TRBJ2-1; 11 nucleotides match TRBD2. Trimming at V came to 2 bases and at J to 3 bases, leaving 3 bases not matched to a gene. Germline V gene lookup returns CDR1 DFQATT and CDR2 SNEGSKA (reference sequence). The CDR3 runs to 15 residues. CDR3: CSARSLAGGYNEQFF. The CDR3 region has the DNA TGCAGTGCTAGAAGCCTAGCGGGAGGCTACAATGAGCAGTTCTTC.

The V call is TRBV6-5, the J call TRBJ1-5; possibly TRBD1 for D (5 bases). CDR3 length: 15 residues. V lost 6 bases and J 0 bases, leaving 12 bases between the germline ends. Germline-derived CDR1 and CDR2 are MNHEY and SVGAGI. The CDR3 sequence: CASRDGGNSNQPQHF. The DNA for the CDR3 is TGTGCCAGCAGGGACGGGGGGAATAGCAATCAGCCCCAGCATTTT.